One TCR beta chain is described in this entry. Its antigen is not identified. This entry comes from a study of vaccination effects on CD4 cells after COVID-19. ViraFEST used viral peptide pools to expand antigen-specific CD4+ T cells before sequencing. Cultured cells yielded isolated CD4+ T cells after around 9 days. The person's infection with SARS-CoV-2, confirmed by PCR, took place between March and December 2020. Method: immunoSEQ multiplex PCR; TCRdb's copy keeps in-frame clones and lacks some. The sample contains roughly 25,000 clones, around 79% of which appear only once. The CDR3 contains 16 residues. V gave up 7 bases and J gave up 6 bases; unmatched junction bases: 15. Germline assignment: CDR1 LNHDA and CDR2 SQIVND (reference sequence).

The clonotype was recovered from a human donor who had a prior SARS-CoV-2 infection. The sequenced sample was CD4+ T cells from PBMCs cultured with HCoV-NL63 spike peptides, obtained before COVID-19 vaccination. V gene TRBV19 combines with J gene TRBJ2-3, with 8 bases lining up with TRBD1. CDR3 in amino acids: CASKTLRGRESDTQYF. The CDR3 nucleotides read TGTGCCAGTAAGACTCTCAGGGGGCGCGAATCCGATACGCAGTATTTT.